This TCR beta chain came from a study of patients and donors after allogeneic stem cell transplantation. Via MiXCR, TCRdb re-called the RT-PCR reads, giving one row per CDR3 protein. The sample records under 200,000 distinct CDR3 sequences, approximately 30% being singletons. The source of this sequence is a human donor who was either an allogeneic HSCT recipient or a stem cell or donor lymphocyte infusion donor (not recorded which). It is not recorded whose cells these are; they may come from a transplant donor. The sample was blood, either unsorted or a sorted T cell fraction (not recorded which).

CDR3 nucleotides: TGCAGCGTTGCGAGGGGGACCAATGAGCAGTTCTTC. Residues: CSVARGTNEQFF. The chain links TRBV29-1 to TRBJ2-1; perhaps TRBD1 as D (6 bases). Trimming pared 4 bases from V and 6 bases from J, leaving 10 bases between. The CDR3 sequence is 12 residues long. Germline assignment: CDR1 SQVTM and CDR2 ANQGSEA.